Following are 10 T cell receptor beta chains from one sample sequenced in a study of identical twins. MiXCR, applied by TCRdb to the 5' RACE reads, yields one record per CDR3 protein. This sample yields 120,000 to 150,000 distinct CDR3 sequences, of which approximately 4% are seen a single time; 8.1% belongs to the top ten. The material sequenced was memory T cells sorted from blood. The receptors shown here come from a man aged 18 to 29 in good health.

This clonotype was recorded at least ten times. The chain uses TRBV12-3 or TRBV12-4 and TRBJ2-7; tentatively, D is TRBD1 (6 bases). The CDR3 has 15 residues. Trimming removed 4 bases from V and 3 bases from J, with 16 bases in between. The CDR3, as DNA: TGTGCCAGCAGTTCCCAACGGACAGCAAACTACGAGCAGTACTTC. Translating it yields CASSSQRTANYEQYF.

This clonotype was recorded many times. The CDR3 spells CASSQRQGNTEAFF. CDR3 DNA: TGTGCCAGCAGCCAGAGACAGGGGAACACTGAAGCTTTCTTT. The rearrangement uses TRBV4-2 and TRBJ1-1, with 7 nucleotides matching TRBD1. CDR1 is LGHNA, CDR2 YNFKEQ, per germline. Trimming removed 3 bases from V and 1 base from J; junction bases left unmatched: 2. The CDR3 loop spans 14 amino acids.

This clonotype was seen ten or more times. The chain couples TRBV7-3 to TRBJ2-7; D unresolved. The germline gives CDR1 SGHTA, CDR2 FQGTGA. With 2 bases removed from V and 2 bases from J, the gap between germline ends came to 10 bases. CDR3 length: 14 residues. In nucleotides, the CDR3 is TGTGCCAGCAGCTTAGCGGAAGGCCCCTACGAGCAGTACTTC. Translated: CASSLAEGPYEQYF.

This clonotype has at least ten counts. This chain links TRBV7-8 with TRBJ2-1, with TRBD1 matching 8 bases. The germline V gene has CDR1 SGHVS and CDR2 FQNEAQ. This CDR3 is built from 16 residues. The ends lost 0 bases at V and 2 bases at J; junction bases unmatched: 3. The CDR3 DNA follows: TGTGCCAGCAGCTTAGCTGCGACAGGGGCCTACAATGAGCAGTTCTTC. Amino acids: CASSLAATGAYNEQFF.

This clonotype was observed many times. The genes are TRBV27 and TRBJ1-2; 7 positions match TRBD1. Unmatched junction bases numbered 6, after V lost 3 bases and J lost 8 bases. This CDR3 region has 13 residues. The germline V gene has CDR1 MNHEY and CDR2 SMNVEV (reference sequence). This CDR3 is CASSFQGVMGYTF. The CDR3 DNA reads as TGTGCCAGCAGTTTCCAGGGGGTAATGGGCTACACCTTC.

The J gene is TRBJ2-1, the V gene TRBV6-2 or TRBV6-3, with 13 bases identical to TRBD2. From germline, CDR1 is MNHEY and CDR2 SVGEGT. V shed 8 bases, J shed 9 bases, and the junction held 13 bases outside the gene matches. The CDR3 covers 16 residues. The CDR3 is CASYPGLAGDSAEQFF. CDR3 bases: TGTGCCAGCTACCCTGGACTAGCGGGAGATTCGGCTGAGCAGTTCTTC.

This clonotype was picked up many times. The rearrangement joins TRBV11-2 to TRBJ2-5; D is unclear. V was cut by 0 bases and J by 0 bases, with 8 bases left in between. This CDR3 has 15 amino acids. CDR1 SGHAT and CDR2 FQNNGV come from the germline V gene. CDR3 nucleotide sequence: TGTGCCAGCAGCTTAGAGGGGTTTTACCAAGAGACCCAGTACTTC. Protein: CASSLEGFYQETQYF.

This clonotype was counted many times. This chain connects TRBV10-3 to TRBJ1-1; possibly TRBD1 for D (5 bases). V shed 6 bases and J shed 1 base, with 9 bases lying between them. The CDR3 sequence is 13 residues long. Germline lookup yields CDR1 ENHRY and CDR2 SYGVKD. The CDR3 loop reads CAISGQTNTEAFF. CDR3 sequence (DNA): TGTGCCATCAGCGGACAAACGAACACTGAAGCTTTCTTT.

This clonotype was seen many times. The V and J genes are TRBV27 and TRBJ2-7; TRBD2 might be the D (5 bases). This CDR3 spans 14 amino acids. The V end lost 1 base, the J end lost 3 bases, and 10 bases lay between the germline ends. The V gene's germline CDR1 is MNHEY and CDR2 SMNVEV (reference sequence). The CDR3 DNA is TGTGCCAGCAGTTTATATGTGGGGAGCTACGAGCAGTACTTC. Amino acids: CASSLYVGSYEQYF.

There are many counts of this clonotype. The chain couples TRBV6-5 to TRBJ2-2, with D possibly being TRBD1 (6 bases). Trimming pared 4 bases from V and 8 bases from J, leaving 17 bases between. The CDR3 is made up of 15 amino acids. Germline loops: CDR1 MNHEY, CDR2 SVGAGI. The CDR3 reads CASSFSGTPLGELFF. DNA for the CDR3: TGTGCCAGCAGTTTCTCCGGGACACCCCTGGGGGAGCTGTTTTTT.